The source of this T cell receptor beta chain is a study of CD8+CD57+ T cells in acquired aplastic anemia. Study context: Mean yield of DNA from sorted CD4+ and CD8+ cells was approximately 3 ug. Study-wide results and limits: Comparison of patients with controls identified almost 30 shared CD8+ CDR3 sequences.

Genomic DNA templated the TCR beta VDJ and CDR3 profiling. TCRdb ran MiXCR on the reads and lists one entry per CDR3 protein. The sample has about 190,000 distinct CDR3 sequences; 54% are singletons. Per germline, CDR1 SGHTA and CDR2 FQGNSA. CDR3 length equals 16 residues. V lost 2 bases and J lost 8; bases outside the gene matches: 9. Ten or more counts support this clonotype. Its target is not known. This TCR derives from a human donor in good health, serving as a control. Sequenced: sorted CD4+, CD8+, or CD8+CD57+ T cells (not recorded which) from PBMCs. The J gene is TRBJ1-2, the V gene TRBV7-2; 12 bases line up with TRBD1. The DNA of the CDR3 is TGTGCCAGCAGCTTAAGTTCGGGGACAGGGGGCCGGGGCTACACCTTC. Encoded protein: CASSLSSGTGGRGYTF.